This T cell receptor beta chain was retrieved from a study of blood T cell repertoires in COVID-19. Across the study: PBMCs, B-cell-depleted T cells, or T cells were the source of the cDNA or gDNA that made up the material.

The data were produced by immunoSEQ multiplex PCR, yet TCRdb's version contains in-frame clones alone and is incomplete. Of approximately 81,000 clones listed, 75% to 90% are singletons. This clonotype originated in a woman in her fifties or sixties with acute COVID-19. The sequenced material came from PBMCs or T cells enriched from blood (not recorded which).

The CDR3 sequence is CASSLGQDSLTQYF. CDR3 nucleotides: TGTGCCAGCAGCCTCGGACAGGACTCATTAACGCAGTATTTT. V usage is TRBV11-3 and J usage is TRBJ2-3; 7 bases agree with TRBD1. The germline V gene encodes CDR1 SGHNT and CDR2 YENEEA. The junction had 11 bases not matched to a gene; V was cut back by 5 bases and J by 9 bases. The CDR3 loop spans 14 amino acids.